This T cell receptor (beta chain) was captured by sequencing in a study of blood T cell repertoires in COVID-19. About the research overall: T cells, B-cell-depleted T cells, or PBMCs supplied cDNA or gDNA.

Per the original methods: By means of reference gene primer amplification, nucleated cell counts were estimated. Clones were read by immunoSEQ multiplex PCR, and TCRdb kept only the in-frame ones, dropping some. Clone size and the V and J calls come from that table; the DNA yielded D and trimming. The sample has some 130,000 clones, 70% to 85% seen once. CDR1 is SEHNR and CDR2 is FQNEAQ in the germline V gene (reference sequence). The CDR3 is 12 residues long. Trimming cost V 1 base and J 6 bases, with 3 bases left between them. The sample consisted of peripheral blood. The TCR comes from a man aged 55-75 years who had recovered from COVID-19. The rearrangement uses TRBV7-9 and TRBJ1-4; no definite D call. CDR3 in DNA: TGTGCCAGCAGCTTAGGAGATGAAAAACTGTTTTTT. As protein: CASSLGDEKLFF. The whole variable domain, remainder taken from reference TRBV7-9 and TRBJ1-4, is DTGVSQNPRHKITKRGQNVTFRCDPISEHNRLYWYRQTLGQGPEFLTYFQNEAQLEKSRLLSDRFSAERPKGSFSTLEIQRTEQGDSAMYLCASSLGDEKLFFGSGTQLSVL.